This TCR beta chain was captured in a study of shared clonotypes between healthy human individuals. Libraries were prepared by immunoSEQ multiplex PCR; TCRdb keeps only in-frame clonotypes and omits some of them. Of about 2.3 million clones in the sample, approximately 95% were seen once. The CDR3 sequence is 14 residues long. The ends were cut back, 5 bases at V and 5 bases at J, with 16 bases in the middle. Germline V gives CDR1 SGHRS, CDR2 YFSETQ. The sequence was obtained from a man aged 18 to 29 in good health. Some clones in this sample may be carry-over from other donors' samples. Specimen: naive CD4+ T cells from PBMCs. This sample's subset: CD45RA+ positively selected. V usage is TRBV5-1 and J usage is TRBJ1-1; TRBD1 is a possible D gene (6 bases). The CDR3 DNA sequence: TGCGCCAGCAGGAGGGGGGAGGGATATACTGAAGCTTTCTTT. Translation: CASRRGEGYTEAFF. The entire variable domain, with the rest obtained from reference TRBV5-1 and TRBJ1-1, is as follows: KAGVTQTPRYLIKTRGQQVTLSCSPISGHRSVSWYQQTPGQGLQFLFEYFSETQRNKGNFPGRFSGRQFSNSRSEMNVSTLELGDSALYLCASRRGEGYTEAFFGQGTRLTVV.